The clone carrying this TCR beta chain has a handful of counts. Its antigen is not known. This sample stems from a study of beta chain features in type 1 diabetes. Overall study results and limits: Shortening that was moderate but significant affected the TCRB CDR3s of Type 1 diabetes patients in all four CD4+ subsets.

The CDR3 spans 14 residues. The germline CDR1 and CDR2 sequences are MNHEY and SVGAGI. Trimming removed 3 bases at V and 4 bases at J, with 11 bases between. Every bit of the isolated RNA underwent reverse transcription, so sequencing read expressed TCRB transcripts. Sequencing was performed with immunoSEQ multiplex PCR; in TCRdb, only in-frame clones are kept and a portion is missing. Among 120,000 to 150,000 clones listed, 10% to 15% were seen once. The chain couples TRBV6-5 to TRBJ2-3, with a tentative D call TRBD2 (6 bases). Specimen: central memory CD4+ T cells from blood. This clonotype was obtained from a man aged 18 to 35 with type 1 diabetes. This CDR3 reads CASSYLGGADTQYF. The CDR3 bases are TGTGCCAGCAGTTATTTGGGGGGTGCAGATACGCAGTATTTT.